Listed here are 16 T cell receptor beta chains from one sample, sequenced in a study of T cell responses to AZD1222 COVID-19 vaccine. Assay used: immunoSEQ multiplex PCR; TCRdb lists only in-frame clones, some missing. The data show 200,000 to 250,000 clones, around 94% seen once. Sequenced here: peripheral blood, sampled 28 days after the second dose of the MenACWY control vaccine. Source of these receptors: an adult who received the MenACWY meningococcal vaccine as a control.

V gene TRBV5-1 combines with J gene TRBJ2-7; TRBD2 is a possible D gene (6 bases). Germline assignment: CDR1 SGHRS and CDR2 YFSETQ. This CDR3 has 14 amino acids. V lost 2 bases and J 6 bases, leaving 15 bases between the germline ends. The CDR3 protein is CASSFYTGVAEQYF. CDR3 sequence (DNA): TGCGCCAGCAGCTTCTACACGGGAGTGGCCGAGCAGTACTTC.

The chain has TRBV6-5 and TRBJ2-2; 8 nucleotides agree with TRBD2. After removal of 0 bases from V and 6 bases from J, the junction contained 3 bases not matched to a gene. CDR1 and CDR2 (germline): MNHEY, SVGAGI. The CDR3 totals 15 residues. CDR3 region: CASSYSSGTSGELFF. CDR3 bases: TGTGCCAGCAGTTACTCTAGCGGGACGTCCGGGGAGCTGTTTTTT.

The chain has TRBV28 and TRBJ2-7, with D possibly TRBD1 on 6 matching bases. The germline V gene has CDR1 MDHEN and CDR2 SYDVKM. The CDR3 sequence is 13 residues long. V was pared by 4 bases and J by 5 bases, with 12 bases between. CDR3 protein: CASSWGPRNEQYF. The CDR3 bases are TGTGCCAGCAGTTGGGGGCCAAGGAACGAGCAGTACTTC.

The V and J genes are TRBV5-5 and TRBJ2-5; D remains unclear. The CDR3 is 14 amino acids. Trimming removed 0 bases at V and 1 base at J, with 7 bases between. Germline CDR1 is SGHKS and CDR2 is YYEKEE (reference sequence). Written as DNA, the CDR3 is TGTGCCAGCAGCTTGGGGCAACTCCAAGAGACCCAGTACTTC. Its protein is CASSLGQLQETQYF.

The genes are TRBV5-5 and TRBJ2-7; the D call may be TRBD1 or TRBD2 (5 bases each). Germline V lookup: CDR1 SGHKS, CDR2 YYEKEE (reference sequence). CDR3 length: 13 amino acids. Trimming took 0 bases from V and 4 from J, leaving 8 bases between them. CDR3 region: CASSLGDVYEQYF. The CDR3 DNA reads as TGTGCCAGCAGCTTGGGGGACGTTTACGAGCAGTACTTC.

The genes are TRBV20-1 and TRBJ1-2; D not certain. The CDR3 loop spans 11 amino acids. The germline V gene encodes CDR1 DFQATT and CDR2 SNEGSKA (reference sequence). V lost 4 bases to trimming and J lost 0 bases, with 3 bases between them. CDR3 in amino acids: CSAKANYGYTF. Here the CDR3 DNA reads TGCAGTGCTAAAGCTAACTATGGCTACACCTTC.

The chain links TRBV30 to TRBJ1-2; 8 positions match TRBD1. CDR1 is GTSNPN and CDR2 is SVGIG in the germline V gene (reference sequence). V gave up 1 base and J gave up 8 bases; unmatched junction bases: 9. There are 14 residues in the CDR3. Here the CDR3 DNA reads TGTGCCTGGAGTGGGGACAGGTACGACGGCGGCTACACCTTC. Its translation is CAWSGDRYDGGYTF.

The genes are TRBV7-2 and TRBJ2-7; no firm D call. The V end was cut by 2 bases, the J end by 5 bases, with 7 bases between. Germline values: CDR1 SGHTA, CDR2 FQGNSA. The CDR3 extends over 12 amino acids. The CDR3 DNA reads as TGTGCCAGCAGCTTACCTTTTAACGAGCAGTACTTC. Encoded protein: CASSLPFNEQYF.

This sequence joins TRBV4-1 and TRBJ1-1; tentative D call: TRBD1 (6 bases). Between the trimmed V and J ends, which lost 2 bases and 0 bases, there was a span of 13 bases. This CDR3 spans 16 amino acids. Looked up from germline, CDR1 is MGHRA and CDR2 is YSYEKL. CDR3 DNA: TGCGCCAGCAGCCAAACGGTGGGACATTTGAACACTGAAGCTTTCTTT. It encodes CASSQTVGHLNTEAFF.

The rearrangement links TRBV7-2 to TRBJ2-1; maybe TRBD2 (5 bases). Germline V gene data show CDR1 as SGHTA and CDR2 as FQGNSA. The CDR3 is 10 amino acids. CDR3 region: CASGNTEQFF. CDR3 sequence (DNA): TGTGCAAGCGGAAACACCGAGCAGTTCTTC. The full variable domain, its missing parts supplied by reference TRBV7-2 and TRBJ2-1, is GAGVSQSPSNKVTEKGKDVELRCDPISGHTALYWYRQSLGQGLEFLIYFQGNSAPDKSGLPSDRFSAERTGGSVSTLTIQRTQQEDSAVYLCASGNTEQFFGPGTRLTVL.

The chain combines TRBV6-5 with TRBJ1-4; D uncertain. There are 13 residues in the CDR3. With 6 bases removed from V and 3 bases from J, the gap between germline ends came to 8 bases. Germline V gene data show CDR1 as MNHEY and CDR2 as SVGAGI. DNA of the CDR3: TGTGCCAGCAGAGATGTTTCTAATGAAAAACTGTTTTTT. It encodes CASRDVSNEKLFF.

This chain links TRBV28 with TRBJ1-4; TRBD1 agrees at 7 bases. V trimming: 6 bases; J trimming: 7 bases; junction bases outside the gene matches: 2. The CDR3 runs to 12 residues. Germline CDR1 and CDR2: MDHEN and SYDVKM. The CDR3 DNA follows: TGTGCCAGCAGGACAGGGTCTGAAAAACTGTTTTTT. Translated, it gives CASRTGSEKLFF. Combining the CDR3 with reference TRBV28 and TRBJ1-4 gives the whole variable domain DVKVTQSSRYLVKRTGEKVFLECVQDMDHENMFWYRQDPGLGLRLIYFSYDVKMKEKGDIPEGYSVSREKKERFSLILESASTNQTSMYLCASRTGSEKLFFGSGTQLSVL.

This clone was observed a single time. One end of the junction fails to match germline, which may point to a read error. This sequence joins TRBV7-7 and TRBJ2-7; D is undetermined. This CDR3 region has 12 residues. The V gene's germline CDR1 is SSHAT and CDR2 FNYEAQ (reference sequence). The CDR3 loop reads CASSLESNEQYF. The CDR3 DNA is TGTGCTAGCAGCTTAGAATCCAACGAGCAGTACTTC.

This clone has more than one count but fewer than ten. The V and J genes are TRBV9 and TRBJ2-1, with TRBD2 matching over 13 bases. J lost 1 base, V lost 3 bases, and 10 bases had no gene match. The length of the CDR3 is 19 residues. The V gene's germline CDR1 is SGDLS and CDR2 YYNGEE. In DNA form, the CDR3 reads TGTGCCAGCAGCGCGAGAGGGACTAGCGGGGCCCTATCCTACAATGAGCAGTTCTTC. Protein product: CASSARGTSGALSYNEQFF.

The V gene is TRBV27, the J gene TRBJ2-5; 8 positions agree with TRBD1. The germline gives CDR1 MNHEY, CDR2 SMNVEV (reference sequence). The CDR3 extends over 15 amino acids. V shed 5 bases and J 7 bases; nucleotides not matched to a gene: 12. CDR3 in amino acids: CASSVTQGARGTQYF. The CDR3 DNA is TGTGCCAGCAGTGTAACTCAGGGGGCGCGGGGGACCCAGTACTTC.

This clone was detected once. The chain employs TRBV27 and TRBJ1-5; TRBD1 might be the D (6 bases). The CDR3 is 17 amino acids. V was trimmed by 3 bases and J by 1 base, leaving 16 bases between them. CDR1 MNHEY and CDR2 SMNVEV come from the germline V gene (reference sequence). Here the CDR3 DNA reads TGTGCCAGCAGTTTTCTCCGGGAGAGGGGGAGCAATCAGCCCCAGCATTTT. Encoded protein: CASSFLRERGSNQPQHF.